This TCR beta chain was sequenced in a study of T cell changes during pregnancy in multiple sclerosis. CDR3 length equals 13 residues. The germline CDR1 and CDR2 sequences are LNHNV and YYDKDF (reference sequence). Trimming stripped 0 bases from V and 7 bases from J, with 4 bases between. TCRdb's copy holds only in-frame clones and misses some; the assay was immunoSEQ multiplex PCR. The sample records about 52,000 clones, approximately 90% being singletons. The chain recombines TRBV15 with TRBJ1-6, with D unclear. The clonotype comes from a female donor in good health, enrolled as a control in a pregnancy study. Sequencing was performed on CD4+ T cells from peripheral blood mononuclear cells, taken after pregnancy. The CDR3 protein is CATSRDLNSPLHF. The CDR3, as DNA: TGTGCCACCAGCAGAGACCTCAATTCACCCCTCCACTTT.